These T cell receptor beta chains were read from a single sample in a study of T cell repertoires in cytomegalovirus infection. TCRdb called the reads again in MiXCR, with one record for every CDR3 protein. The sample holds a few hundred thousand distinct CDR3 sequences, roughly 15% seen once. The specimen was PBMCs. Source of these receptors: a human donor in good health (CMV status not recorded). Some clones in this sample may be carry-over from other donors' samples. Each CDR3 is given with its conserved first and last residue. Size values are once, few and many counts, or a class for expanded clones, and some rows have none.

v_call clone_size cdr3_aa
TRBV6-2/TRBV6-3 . CASSYTQGSHVPQHF
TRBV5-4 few CASSHGLAGKPYEQYF
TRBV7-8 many CASSPGPPTYGYTF
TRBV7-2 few CASSLADRQETQYF
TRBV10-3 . CAISESIAGGPPDNEQFF
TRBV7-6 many CASSFYGAEAFF
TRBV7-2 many CASSLERTVNEKLFF
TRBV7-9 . CASTGERWGAYNEQFF
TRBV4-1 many CASSHTPGWDLLNTEAFF
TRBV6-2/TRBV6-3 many CASSSPSNVRPRQPQHF
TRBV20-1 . CSTYPGGVDNSPLHF
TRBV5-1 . CASRAEQSTDTQYF
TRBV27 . CASSLFRDRVELREQYF
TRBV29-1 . CSVGATSYGNTIYF
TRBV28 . CASCPPLKTSTDTQYF
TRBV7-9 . CASSLAWTGGFEKLFF
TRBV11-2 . CASSRRGSSYNEQFF
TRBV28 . CASSPITPSGEQFF
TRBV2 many CASKGQGGQPQHF
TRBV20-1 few CSAEGIGDYGYTF
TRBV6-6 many CASTNVDRNEQYF
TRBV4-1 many CASSPTESRGDTQYF
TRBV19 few CASRYRTGIQETQYF
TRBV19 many CASSIVRGSYEQYF
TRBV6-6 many CASSPSPRTKSQHF
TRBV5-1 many CASSYRTGTYEQYF
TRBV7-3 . CASSPRAGELFF
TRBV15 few CATSRLRDIGTF
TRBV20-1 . CSAPGPVKDGNTIYF
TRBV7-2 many CASSLLGGSYEQYF
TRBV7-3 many CASSLNRDRELFF
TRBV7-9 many CASSLALAGYEQYF
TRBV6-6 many CASSSSGTPNEQFF
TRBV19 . CASSVSGGNEQFF
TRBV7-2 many CASSSQVSYEQYF
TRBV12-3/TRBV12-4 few CASSLAGGEETQYF
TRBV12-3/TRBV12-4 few CASSPRGRQNTEAFF
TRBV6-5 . CASSYSGVWGRDTQYF
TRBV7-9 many CASSLARGPQHF
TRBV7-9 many CASSLGDKIYEQYF
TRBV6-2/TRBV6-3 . CASSYWSTGSNQPQHF
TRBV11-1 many CASSPGLAGSGGELFF
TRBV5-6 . CASSLPNPGNTIYF
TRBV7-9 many CASSPPPSQVGLEQYF
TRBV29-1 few CSVGELTAGNTIYF
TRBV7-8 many CASSPNRGQNNEQFF